This is a list of T cell receptor beta chains from one sample in a study of cytomegalovirus exposure and HLA in healthy donors. Repertoires were generated with immunoSEQ multiplex PCR, while TCRdb's copy carries only in-frame clones and drops some. The sample lists 100,000 or so clones, less than 80% occurring once. Sequencing was done on a sample of PBMCs. Receptor source: a middle-aged woman in good health and CMV-seronegative. Both conserved end residues are part of each CDR3. D genes are given only for firm matches. Size values are once, few and many counts, or a class for expanded clones, and some rows have none.

clone_size j_call cdr3_length d_call v_call cdr3_nt cdr3_aa
NA TRBJ1-6 15 TRBD1 TRBV27 TGTGCCAGCAGTCCAGGGGGTATACTAAATTCACCCCTCCACTTT CASSPGGILNSPLHF
NA TRBJ1-1 12 NA TRBV30 TGTGCCTGGGGGCTGATGAACACTGAAGCTTTCTTT CAWGLMNTEAFF
NA TRBJ1-3 16 NA TRBV7-2 TGTGCCAGCAGCTTAATGGGCGGCAGGGTAGGAAACACCATATATTTT CASSLMGGRVGNTIYF
NA TRBJ2-3 15 TRBD2 TRBV29-1 TGCAGCGTTGAGCGACTAGCGGGAGAGTCAGATACGCAGTATTTT CSVERLAGESDTQYF
NA TRBJ2-7 14 NA TRBV7-2 TGTGCCAGCAGCTTAAGAGAGGTAGGCTACGAGCAGTACTTC CASSLREVGYEQYF
few TRBJ1-2 14 NA TRBV27 TGTGCCAGCAGTTTATCCGCTCGGTTCTATGGCTACACCTTC CASSLSARFYGYTF
NA TRBJ2-1 12 NA TRBV27 TGTGCCAGCAGTTTTAATAGTATTGAGCAGTTCTTC CASSFNSIEQFF
NA TRBJ2-7 14 TRBD1 TRBV10-3 TGTGCCATCAGGACCGGGACAGTGCGAGACGAGCAGTACTTC CAIRTGTVRDEQYF
few TRBJ2-7 17 TRBD1 TRBV28 TGTGCCAGCAGTTCTAGGGACAGCCGAACCAGAAACTACGAGCAGTACTTC CASSSRDSRTRNYEQYF
NA TRBJ2-7 12 NA TRBV27 TGTGCCAGCAGTTTTCCTGGGGGCGAGCAGTACTTC CASSFPGGEQYF
NA TRBJ1-2 16 NA TRBV11-2 TGTGCCAGCAGCTCCCTTCAAAGGGGGACTAACTATGGCTACACCTTC CASSSLQRGTNYGYTF
NA TRBJ2-2 16 TRBD2 TRBV4-3 TGCGCCAGCAGCCAAGAAGCGGGAGTCCCCACCGGGGAGCTGTTTTTT CASSQEAGVPTGELFF
NA TRBJ2-1 14 NA TRBV9 TGTGCCAGCAGCGCGCTGACAGTCTACAATGAGCAGTTCTTC CASSALTVYNEQFF
NA TRBJ2-1 14 NA TRBV19 TGTGCCAGTACCGAGGGGGTCGGCCACAATGAGCAGTTCTTC CASTEGVGHNEQFF
NA TRBJ1-4 16 NA TRBV27 TGTGCCAGCAGCCGAACGGCGGGGGCAACTAATGAAAAACTGTTTTTT CASSRTAGATNEKLFF
NA TRBJ2-1 16 TRBD1 TRBV25-1 TGTGCCAGCAGCGAAGACAGGGGGGCCTTCAACAATGAGCAGTTCTTC CASSEDRGAFNNEQFF
once TRBJ1-3 13 NA TRBV19 TGTGCCAGTAGTACGGACCTATCGGAGGACCCATATTTT CASSTDLSEDPYF
NA TRBJ1-1 11 NA TRBV30 TGTGCCTGGGACGGGGACACTGAAGCTTTCTTT CAWDGDTEAFF
NA TRBJ2-7 14 NA TRBV27 TGTGCCAGCAGTCCGACCGGGGAGTCCTACGAGCAGTACTTC CASSPTGESYEQYF
NA TRBJ2-2 16 TRBD2 TRBV10-3 TGTGCCATCAGTGACGACGGACTAGGGGCGGCCGGGGAGCTGTTTTTT CAISDDGLGAAGELFF
once TRBJ2-3 18 TRBD2 TRBV19 TGTGCCAGTAGTATCCCTGCCCGTGGTAGCGGGGGGGCTGATACGCAGTATTTT CASSIPARGSGGADTQYF
few TRBJ2-1 17 TRBD1 TRBV6-1 TGTGCCAGCAGTGACTACTTAGACAGGGTGGTTTACAATGAGCAGTTCTTC CASSDYLDRVVYNEQFF
NA TRBJ2-5 16 TRBD1 TRBV18 TGTGCCAGCTCACCAGAGACAGGGGGCGCAACAGAGACCCAGTACTTC CASSPETGGATETQYF
few TRBJ1-1 15 NA TRBV21-1 TGTGCCAGCAGCAAAGTTCAGGGGGCTGGGACTGAAGCTTTCTTT CASSKVQGAGTEAFF
NA TRBJ1-2 14 NA TRBV5-1 TGCGCCAGCAGCTTGGGACAGTTGCCCGGTGGCTACACCTTC CASSLGQLPGGYTF
NA TRBJ2-7 15 TRBD1 TRBV5-1 TGCGCCAGCAGCATCCAAGGACAGGGGTTCTTCGAGCAGTACTTC CASSIQGQGFFEQYF
NA TRBJ1-4 12 NA TRBV5-1 TGCGCCAGCAGCTTGGCCCAGGGGAAACTGTTTTTT CASSLAQGKLFF
NA TRBJ2-5 14 TRBD1 TRBV7-9 TGTTCCAGCAGCTTAGACGCAGGGGGAAAGACCCAGTACTTC CSSSLDAGGKTQYF
NA TRBJ1-5 18 TRBD1 TRBV27 TGTGCCAGCAGTGTAACCGGGACAGGCCCCGTTTGGAATCAGCCCCAGCATTTT CASSVTGTGPVWNQPQHF
NA TRBJ2-7 15 TRBD2 TRBV7-8 TGTGCCAGCAGCCTCTGGACTAGCGGCTCCTACGAGCAGTACTTC CASSLWTSGSYEQYF
once TRBJ2-4 12 NA TRBV28 TGTGCCAGCAACGGGGGGCAGAACATTCAGTACTTC CASNGGQNIQYF
NA TRBJ1-1 16 NA TRBV5-1 TGCGCCAGCAGCTTGGGGGTAGCGGACGTTGACACTGAAGCTTTCTTT CASSLGVADVDTEAFF
NA TRBJ2-5 18 NA TRBV4-1 TGCGCCAGCAGCCAAGATTGGACCCGCCGGGACTACCAAGAGACCCAGTACTTC CASSQDWTRRDYQETQYF
NA TRBJ1-2 18 TRBD1 TRBV5-1 TGCGCCAGCAGCTTCGCCGAGGGGACAGGGGGCGACCGATATGGCTACACCTTC CASSFAEGTGGDRYGYTF
once TRBJ2-3 16 NA TRBV11-2 TGTGCCAGCGGCCCTGGTGGGATGGGGCCAGGGGATACGCAGTATTTT CASGPGGMGPGDTQYF
NA TRBJ2-7 15 TRBD2 TRBV7-2 TGTGCCAGCAGCTTTAATAGCGGGGGGCCCTACGAGCAGTACTTC CASSFNSGGPYEQYF
NA TRBJ2-7 18 TRBD2 TRBV15 TGTGCCACCAGCAGGCGGCTAGCGGGAGGGCCCTGGTCCTACGAGCAGTACTTC CATSRRLAGGPWSYEQYF
few TRBJ1-1 13 NA TRBV6-5 TGTGCCAGCAAACGGGGGGCGCAAACTGAAGCTTTCTTT CASKRGAQTEAFF
NA TRBJ2-7 17 TRBD1 TRBV4-2 TGTGCCAGCAGCCAAGTAGGTGGACAGGGGGGCTCCTACGAGCAGTACTTC CASSQVGGQGGSYEQYF
NA TRBJ1-6 15 NA TRBV19 TGTGCCAGTTCGGAACAGCCCCGAGATAATTCACCCCTCCACTTT CASSEQPRDNSPLHF
NA TRBJ2-1 17 TRBD1 TRBV7-8 TGTGCCAGCAGCCTAAAAGCCGGGACAGGGATAACGAATGAGCAGTTCTTC CASSLKAGTGITNEQFF
NA TRBJ2-5 12 NA TRBV5-4 TGTGCCAGCAGCTTGGACAGGGAGACCCAGTACTTC CASSLDRETQYF
NA TRBJ2-3 11 TRBD1 TRBV10-1 TGCGCCAGCAGTGAGGGACAGGACTTATATTTT CASSEGQDLYF
NA TRBJ1-1 15 NA TRBV5-5 TGTGCCAGCAGCTTGGCAGGGAGGGTGAACACTGAAGCTTTCTTT CASSLAGRVNTEAFF
NA TRBJ2-3 11 NA TRBV29-1 TGCAGCGTCTCGCCCCGGGATACGCAGTATTTT CSVSPRDTQYF
NA TRBJ2-1 15 TRBD2 TRBV4-3 TGCGCCAGCAGCCTTAGCGGGAGGCTGGAGAATGAGCAGTTCTTC CASSLSGRLENEQFF
few TRBJ2-7 11 TRBD2 TRBV29-1 TGCAGCGCTGGGAGCGGGGACGAGCAGTACTTC CSAGSGDEQYF
few TRBJ2-5 13 NA TRBV12-5 TGTGCTAGTGGTTTGGGTCGGGGAGAGACCCAGTACTTC CASGLGRGETQYF
NA TRBJ1-5 15 NA TRBV7-9 TGTGCCAGCAGCCCCGGATGGGGGGGAAATCAGCCCCAGCATTTT CASSPGWGGNQPQHF
NA TRBJ1-6 14 NA TRBV6-5 TGTGCCAGCAGCCGGACAGCGCCTGGGTCACCCCTCCACTTT CASSRTAPGSPLHF
few TRBJ2-2 14 TRBD1 TRBV10-3 TGTGCCATCAGGGACAGGCAAAACACCGGGGAGCTGTTTTTT CAIRDRQNTGELFF
NA TRBJ1-2 11 NA TRBV21-1 TGTGCCCACCCCCGGAGGTACCGCTACACCTTC CAHPRRYRYTF
once TRBJ2-3 18 NA TRBV2 TGTGCCAGCAGTGACCCGACGCGGGCCCGAGTGGGCACAGATACGCAGTATTTT CASSDPTRARVGTDTQYF
NA TRBJ2-7 14 NA TRBV27 TGTGCCAGCAGTCCGGACAACCGGGGGTACGAGCAGTACTTC CASSPDNRGYEQYF
NA TRBJ1-1 15 NA TRBV7-9 TGTGCCAGCAGCTTGGCAGGGGAGGGAATGATCGGAGCTTTCTTT CASSLAGEGMIGAFF
few TRBJ2-7 16 TRBD2 TRBV4-1 TGCGCCAGCAGCCGCCAACTAGCGGAAAGCTCCTACGAGCAGTACTTC CASSRQLAESSYEQYF
few TRBJ2-4 13 NA TRBV2 TGTGCCAGCAGGGGCGTGGCCAAAAACATTCAGTACTTC CASRGVAKNIQYF
once TRBJ1-1 14 NA TRBV10-1 TGCGCCAGCAGTGAATCGGACAGCGACACTGAAGCTTTCTTT CASSESDSDTEAFF
NA TRBJ2-1 17 TRBD2 TRBV9 TGTGCCAGCAGCGTAGGTATTAGCGGGGGCCCTTACAATGAGCAGTTCTTC CASSVGISGGPYNEQFF